The sequence of this T cell receptor (beta chain) was determined in a study of vaccination and CD4 T cells after COVID-19. Study summary: Convalescent donors: six male, four female; seven Caucasian, two Asian, one multiracial, two Hispanic. Overall study findings and caveats: The great majority, 304 of 307 vaccine-specific clones, proved spike mono-reactive in convalescent patients.

The CDR3 covers 12 residues. The V end lost 0 bases, the J end lost 1 base, and 0 bases lay between the germline ends. Germline-derived CDR1 and CDR2 are SGHTA and FQGNSA. Documented time point: late sampling 161 to 241 days after vaccination in a few convalescent patients. Sample treatment: approximately 10-day PBMC culture with coronavirus spike peptide pools or control peptides (ViraFEST assay). ViraFEST relied on peptide pools to expand antigen-specific T cells; the TCRs were sequenced afterward. Details on this clonotype: Its target is not known.

An Oncomine TCR Beta short-read assay was used to sequence the DNA from cultured CD4+ T cells. TCRdb reprocessed the PCR reads via MiXCR and lists one record per CDR3 protein. The sample lists roughly 28,000 distinct CDR3 sequences, more than 35% occurring once. The sample here was CD4+ T cells from blood, cultured in vitro, taken about 7 months after SARS-CoV-2 vaccination. This chain uses TRBV7-2 with TRBJ2-5; D remains ambiguous. The receptor comes from a human donor who had recovered from COVID-19. The CDR3 reads CASSLAQETQYF. CDR3 nucleotides: TGTGCCAGCAGCTTAGCCCAAGAGACCCAGTACTTC.